This entry features one TCR beta chain sequence. Libraries were prepared by immunoSEQ multiplex PCR; TCRdb keeps only in-frame clonotypes and omits some of them. This sample yields 110,000 or so clones, of which about four fifths are seen a single time; around 8% belongs to the top ten. The data derive from a study of blood T cell repertoires in COVID-19. This receptor was identified in a woman aged 35 to 49 with acute or convalescent COVID-19. Sequencing used peripheral blood.

The CDR3 DNA reads as TGCGCCAGCAGCCAAGCCCCAGGGGTTAACACCGGGGAGCTGTTTTTT. Protein sequence: CASSQAPGVNTGELFF. The rearrangement uses TRBV4-1 and TRBJ2-2; a weak D match, TRBD1 (6 bases). Trimming left V 1 base short and J 2 bases short, with 11 bases between. CDR3 length: 16 amino acids. Germline V gene sequence: CDR1 MGHRA, CDR2 YSYEKL.